Following are 18 T cell receptor beta chains from one sample sequenced in a study of cytomegalovirus exposure and HLA in healthy donors (dated by TCRdb to about 2017). The receptor library was made with the immunoSEQ multiplex PCR assay. For the multiplex PCR, a mixture combining 60 forward primers for TCR Vbeta segments and 13 reverse primers for TCR Jbeta segments was used. This immuneACCESS table, as held by TCRdb, lists in-frame sequences with V and J called but not all clones. Of the missing ones, under half trace to an unresolved V gene in checked studies; the others have no known cause. The sample includes under 150,000 clones, with approximately 80% observed a single time. 1.8% of the sample lies in the top ten. The sequenced sample consisted of PBMCs. The receptors come from a man younger than 35 in good health and CMV-seronegative.

V is TRBV7-9 and J is TRBJ2-5; perhaps TRBD2 as D (6 bases). The germline V and J ends were trimmed by 5 bases and 4 bases, with 17 bases remaining between them. The CDR3 runs 15 residues. Looked up from germline, CDR1 is SEHNR and CDR2 is FQNEAQ (reference sequence). CDR3 nucleotide sequence: TGTGCCAGCAGCCCAACCGACGGGGGAAGAGAGACCCAGTACTTC. Translation: CASSPTDGGRETQYF.

The CDR3 DNA follows: TGCAGTGCTAGATTGAGTACGCAGTATTTT. Amino acids: CSARLSTQYF. The V call is TRBV20-1, the J call TRBJ2-3; D is undetermined. Germline V CDR1 and CDR2: DFQATT, SNEGSKA (reference sequence). The CDR3 runs to 10 residues. Trimming cost V 2 bases and J 8 bases, with 5 bases left between them.

This sequence joins TRBV18 and TRBJ1-5; D remains ambiguous. The germline V gene encodes CDR1 KGHSH and CDR2 LQKENI. The germline V and J ends were trimmed by 5 bases and 8 bases, with 13 bases remaining between them. This CDR3 contains 13 residues. CDR3 region: CASSSSTPEPQHF. The DNA of the CDR3 is TGTGCCAGCTCATCATCGACTCCTGAGCCCCAGCATTTT.

This clone was detected only once. The chain employs TRBV7-2 and TRBJ1-4; tentatively, D is TRBD1 (5 bases). The CDR3 is made up of 14 amino acids. The germline gives CDR1 SGHTA, CDR2 FQGNSA. Trimming stripped 5 bases from V and 8 bases from J, with 15 bases between. This chain's CDR3 is CASSRRDLNEKLFF. For the CDR3, the DNA is TGTGCCAGCAGCCGCAGGGACTTGAACGAAAAACTGTTTTTT.

This clone was seen only a few times. DNA for the CDR3: TGTGCTAGTGGTTTGGGAGGGACACGGTATGGCTACACCTTC. Translated, it gives CASGLGGTRYGYTF. This chain joins TRBV12-5 and TRBJ1-2, with D perhaps TRBD1 (6 bases). Germline CDR1 is LGHNT and CDR2 is FRNRAP. With 1 base removed from V and 5 bases from J, the gap between germline ends came to 11 bases. The CDR3 is 14 residues long.

The chain uses TRBV6-6 and TRBJ1-5, with 7 bases aligning to TRBD1. V shed 3 bases and J 6 bases; nucleotides not matched to a gene: 5. Germline V gene data show CDR1 as MNHNY and CDR2 as SVGAGI (reference sequence). CDR3 size: 14 residues. Written as DNA, the CDR3 is TGTGCCAGCAGTTATGGACAGGTGGGTCAGCCCCAGCATTTT. Amino acid sequence: CASSYGQVGQPQHF.

This chain uses TRBV5-6 with TRBJ1-1, with 9 nucleotides matching TRBD1. V trimming: 3 bases; J trimming: 6 bases; junction bases outside the gene matches: 9. This CDR3 comprises 15 residues. Germline assignment: CDR1 SGHDT and CDR2 YYEEEE. CDR3 in amino acids: CASSSTGTGRPEAFF. For the CDR3, the DNA is TGTGCCAGCAGCTCGACCGGGACAGGGAGGCCTGAAGCTTTCTTT.

There are a few counts of this clone. The chain employs TRBV4-1 and TRBJ2-7; 8 bases match TRBD1. The CDR3 runs 18 residues. The germline gives CDR1 MGHRA, CDR2 YSYEKL. V lost 3 bases and J lost 5; bases outside the gene matches: 18. CDR3 loop: CASSHQLGGQGGFHEQYF. The CDR3 coding sequence is TGCGCCAGCAGCCACCAACTGGGTGGACAGGGTGGTTTCCACGAGCAGTACTTC.

The V gene is TRBV7-8, the J gene TRBJ2-7, with 9 bases matching TRBD1. CDR3 length: 13 residues. The V segment lost 3 bases and the J segment 4 bases; nucleotides outside the gene matches: 1. Per the germline V gene, CDR1 is SGHVS and CDR2 is FQNEAQ. CDR3 in amino acids: CASSLTGGYEQYF. CDR3 DNA sequence: TGTGCCAGCAGCTTGACAGGGGGATACGAGCAGTACTTC.

The CDR3 here is CASRVQGMNTEAFF. The CDR3 bases are TGTGCCAGCAGGGTACAGGGGATGAACACTGAAGCTTTCTTT. This chain joins TRBV2 and TRBJ1-1; 7 bases fit TRBD1. Trimming removed 6 bases from V and 0 bases from J; junction bases left unmatched: 4. CDR3 size: 14 residues. Germline CDR1 is SNHLY and CDR2 is FYNNEI.

The chain employs TRBV5-1 and TRBJ1-1; 7 positions agree with TRBD1. Germline V lookup: CDR1 SGHRS, CDR2 YFSETQ. V shed 2 bases and J 2 bases; nucleotides not matched to a gene: 21. The CDR3 covers 20 residues. In nucleotides, the CDR3 is TGCGCCAGCAGCTTCTACCCCAACCTGGGACAGAAACCCTTAAACACTGAAGCTTTCTTT. Protein: CASSFYPNLGQKPLNTEAFF. Full variable domain (outside the CDR3, taken from reference TRBV5-1 and TRBJ1-1): KAGVTQTPRYLIKTRGQQVTLSCSPISGHRSVSWYQQTPGQGLQFLFEYFSETQRNKGNFPGRFSGRQFSNSRSEMNVSTLELGDSALYLCASSFYPNLGQKPLNTEAFFGQGTRLTVV.

This sequence joins TRBV14 and TRBJ2-3; 9 bases are a match to TRBD1. The CDR3 runs to 14 residues. Germline V gene lookup returns CDR1 SGHDN and CDR2 FVKESK. V trimming: 4 bases; J trimming: 1 base; junction bases outside the gene matches: 0. CDR3 region: CASSRTGGTDTQYF. For the CDR3, the DNA is TGTGCCAGCAGCCGGACAGGGGGCACAGATACGCAGTATTTT.

The rearrangement links TRBV5-6 to TRBJ1-3; TRBD1 matches 9 bases. Germline V gene sequence: CDR1 SGHDT, CDR2 YYEEEE. The CDR3 runs 18 residues. J was trimmed by 4 bases and V by 2 bases; bases with no gene match: 13. The CDR3 protein is CASSFWTGVVLMGNTIYF. DNA for the CDR3: TGTGCCAGCAGCTTCTGGACAGGGGTCGTCTTAATGGGAAACACCATATATTTT.

This clone has only a few counts. This chain uses TRBV29-1 with TRBJ1-2; no reliable D call. The V and J ends lost 0 bases and 2 bases respectively, with 4 bases between them. Per the germline V gene, CDR1 is SQVTM and CDR2 is ANQGSEA. CDR3 length equals 12 residues. CDR3 nucleotide sequence: TGCAGCGTTGAAGAACAGAACTATGGCTACACCTTC. Translated, it gives CSVEEQNYGYTF.

V is TRBV5-1 and J is TRBJ2-5; the D gene is possibly TRBD1 (6 bases). Trimming removed 2 bases at V and 2 bases at J, with 13 bases between. CDR3 size: 15 residues. Germline CDR1 is SGHRS and CDR2 is YFSETQ. This chain's CDR3 is CASSLAPGEQETQYF. CDR3 DNA sequence: TGCGCCAGCAGCTTAGCTCCAGGGGAGCAAGAGACCCAGTACTTC.

The rearrangement joins TRBV11-1 to TRBJ1-4; TRBD1 matches at 9 bases. CDR1 SGHAT and CDR2 FQDESV come from the germline V gene (reference sequence). The CDR3 is made up of 16 amino acids. The V and J ends lost 2 bases and 8 bases, in that order; junction bases with no gene match: 9. CDR3 in DNA: TGTGCCAGCAGCTTATTACCCGGACAGGGGACCGAAAAACTGTTTTTT. Protein product: CASSLLPGQGTEKLFF.

The V and J genes are TRBV10-3 and TRBJ1-1; the D is unclear. CDR1 is ENHRY and CDR2 is SYGVKD in the germline V gene. Trimming shortened V by 3 bases and J by 5 bases, and 7 bases separated the two germline ends. The CDR3 is 12 residues long. DNA of the CDR3: TGTGCCATCAGTGACTCACTTACTGAAGCTTTCTTT. As protein: CAISDSLTEAFF.

The chain joins TRBV4-3 to TRBJ1-2, with 8 bases lining up with TRBD1. Germline CDR1 is LGHNA and CDR2 is YSLEER. Trimming at V came to 1 base and at J to 4 bases, leaving 5 bases not matched to a gene. The CDR3 covers 15 residues. The CDR3 DNA reads TGCGCCAGCAGCCAAGGAACAGGGGGAGTCTATGGCTACACCTTC. It codes for CASSQGTGGVYGYTF.